This TCR beta chain comes out of a study of Ad26.COV2.S vaccination and SARS-CoV-2 variants. Treatment here: over 15 received Ad26.COV2.S at low or high dose, single or two shots; 5 received placebo; per-sample allocation not given. The study sampled participants on day 63 after the first vaccine or placebo injection. The CDR3 covers 17 residues. J gave up 1 base and V 1 base, and 6 bases lay outside the gene matches. Germline V gene lookup returns CDR1 MGHRA and CDR2 YSYEKL. This table comes from immunoSEQ multiplex PCR, and its TCRdb copy is limited to in-frame clones, with some not included. The sample has roughly 390,000 clones; approximately 86% are singletons.

This specimen consisted of peripheral blood, obtained in a trial of Ad26.COV2.S vaccine versus placebo. V usage is TRBV4-1 and J usage is TRBJ1-1, with 10 positions matching TRBD1. The sequence derives from a person between 18 and 65 years old who received the Ad26.COV2.S COVID-19 vaccine or a placebo. CDR3 in amino acids: CASSQAGDRGQNTEAFF. Here the CDR3 DNA reads TGCGCCAGCAGCCAAGCAGGGGACAGGGGACAGAACACTGAAGCTTTCTTT.